Shown below are 22 T cell receptor beta chains from a single sample sequenced in a study of shared clonotypes between healthy human individuals. Only in-frame clones appear in the TCRdb table, and some are missing; sequencing was by immunoSEQ multiplex PCR. The sample includes approximately 2.1 million clones, roughly 93% of them seen just once. Sequenced material: naive CD4+ T cells from PBMCs. Regarding subset: CD45RA+ positively selected. These receptors originate from a man younger than 30 in good health. Some clones in this sample may be carry-over from other donors' samples.

The chain is built from TRBV6-6 and TRBJ1-5, with no clear D. V lost 2 bases, J lost 4 bases, and 6 bases lay in between. Germline CDR1 and CDR2: MNHNY and SVGAGI (reference sequence). This CDR3 contains 13 residues. In DNA form, the CDR3 reads TGTGCCAGCAGTTACCAGGTTAATCAGCCCCAGCATTTT. Its protein product is CASSYQVNQPQHF.

J is TRBJ2-2 and V is TRBV7-3; D is ambiguous. Deletions cut 3 bases from V and 8 bases from J, with 10 bases between. The germline gives CDR1 SGHTA, CDR2 FQGTGA. This CDR3 contains 13 residues. CDR3 DNA: TGTGCCAGCAGCTTCACGAACAGAGGGGAGCTGTTTTTT. Protein: CASSFTNRGELFF.

J is TRBJ2-7 and V is TRBV25-1; 9 bases agree with TRBD1. The CDR3 has 14 residues. Germline CDR1 reads MGHDK; CDR2 reads SYGVNS. V trimming: 7 bases; J trimming: 2 bases; junction bases outside the gene matches: 6. The CDR3 nucleotides read TGTGCCAGCACCGTTGGGACAGGGCCCTACGAGCAGTACTTC. Amino acid sequence: CASTVGTGPYEQYF.

The CDR3 bases are TGTGCCAGCAGTCGGTCAGGGCTCTCGGGCCAGTACTTC. Translated, it gives CASSRSGLSGQYF. The chain joins TRBV2 to TRBJ2-4; D perhaps matches TRBD1 (5 bases). CDR1 and CDR2 from the germline V gene are SNHLY and FYNNEI. This CDR3 comprises 13 residues. The V end was cut by 5 bases, the J end by 13 bases, with 18 bases between.

This chain connects TRBV7-2 to TRBJ2-2; 7 bases align to TRBD2. The CDR3 extends over 15 amino acids. In germline, CDR1 is SGHTA, CDR2 FQGNSA. V shed 3 bases, J shed 7 bases, and the junction held 8 bases outside the gene matches. The CDR3: CASSFGGRAFGELFF. CDR3 coding DNA: TGTGCCAGCAGCTTCGGGGGGAGGGCCTTCGGGGAGCTGTTTTTT. The full variable domain, its missing parts supplied by reference TRBV7-2 and TRBJ2-2, is GAGVSQSPSNKVTEKGKDVELRCDPISGHTALYWYRQSLGQGLEFLIYFQGNSAPDKSGLPSDRFSAERTGGSVSTLTIQRTQQEDSAVYLCASSFGGRAFGELFFGEGSRLTVL.

V gene TRBV28 combines with J gene TRBJ2-5; 10 bases match TRBD1. Germline V CDR1 and CDR2: MDHEN, SYDVKM. The J segment lost 5 bases and the V segment lost 6 bases, leaving 12 bases of the junction unmatched. CDR3 length equals 16 residues. The CDR3 DNA reads TGTGCCAGCAGCTCGGCCGGGACAGGGGACCGGGAGACCCAGTACTTC. This codes for CASSSAGTGDRETQYF.

The chain is built from TRBV2 and TRBJ2-7, with D perhaps matching TRBD1 (5 bases). The CDR3 extends over 11 amino acids. V was cut by 6 bases and J by 10 bases, with 13 bases left in between. In germline, CDR1 is SNHLY, CDR2 FYNNEI. Here the CDR3 DNA reads TGTGCCAGCAGCGTTGAAGGGGAACAGTACTTC. Translation gives CASSVEGEQYF.

This rearrangement joins TRBV6-6 to TRBJ2-5; D is uncertain. The assigned J gene may be wrong: the sequence end matches TRBJ2-7 better. This CDR3 is built from 11 residues. Germline V gene lookup returns CDR1 MNHNY and CDR2 SVGAGI (reference sequence). The CDR3 DNA reads as TGTGCCAGCACCGGAGCCTACGAGCAGTACTTC. Its translation is CASTGAYEQYF.

This clone showed up just once. The chain recombines TRBV4-1 with TRBJ2-1, with 8 nucleotides matching TRBD2. Per germline, CDR1 MGHRA and CDR2 YSYEKL. This CDR3 contains 15 residues. Trimming removed 1 base from V and 8 bases from J; junction bases left unmatched: 7. The CDR3 loop reads CASSQGTSIQDEQFF. The CDR3, as DNA: TGCGCCAGCAGCCAAGGGACTAGCATTCAGGATGAGCAGTTCTTC.

The chain employs TRBV7-2 and TRBJ2-6, with D uncertain. This CDR3 comprises 17 residues. In germline, CDR1 is SGHTA, CDR2 FQGNSA. Trimming pared 5 bases from V and 2 bases from J, leaving 16 bases between. CDR3 loop: CASSPQSHGTGANVLTF. The CDR3 nucleotides are TGTGCCAGCAGCCCCCAGTCCCACGGCACTGGGGCCAACGTCCTGACTTTC.

The rearrangement links TRBV5-6 to TRBJ2-1; 14 positions agree with TRBD2. Germline values: CDR1 SGHDT, CDR2 YYEEEE. This CDR3 has 19 amino acids. Trimming took 5 bases from V and 4 from J; bases not matched to a gene: 14. The CDR3 protein is CASRKGTSGSSARYNEQFF. CDR3 coding DNA: TGTGCCAGCAGGAAAGGGACTAGCGGGAGTTCCGCCAGATACAATGAGCAGTTCTTC.

The chain couples TRBV5-1 to TRBJ2-5; D is possibly TRBD2 (5 bases). This CDR3 has 15 residues. With 6 bases removed from V and 5 bases from J, the gap between germline ends came to 20 bases. The germline V gene has CDR1 SGHRS and CDR2 YFSETQ. The CDR3 region has the DNA TGCGCCAGCACGGTCGCGGGCAGTCCGGGGGAGACCCAGTACTTC. Its translation is CASTVAGSPGETQYF.

Worth noting for this clone: Other DNA sequences in this specimen translate into the identical CDR3. CDR3 in amino acids: CASSPRTGGVETQYF. For the CDR3, the DNA is TGTGCCAGCAGCCCCCGGACAGGGGGCGTGGAGACCCAGTACTTC. The chain recombines TRBV9 with TRBJ2-5, with 11 bases lining up with TRBD1. This CDR3 contains 15 residues. Germline values: CDR1 SGDLS, CDR2 YYNGEE. The V segment lost 4 bases and the J segment 5 bases; nucleotides outside the gene matches: 7.

On this clone: Other DNA variants within this sample encode the same CDR3. This chain links TRBV18 with TRBJ1-1; 11 nucleotides align to TRBD1. The CDR3 extends over 15 amino acids. J was trimmed by 3 bases and V by 3 bases; bases with no gene match: 3. From germline, CDR1 is KGHSH and CDR2 LQKENI. The CDR3 sequence: CASSPRTGGDTEAFF. The CDR3, as DNA: TGTGCCAGCTCACCCCGGACAGGGGGCGACACTGAAGCTTTCTTT.

This chain uses TRBV6-5 with TRBJ1-3; D unclear. Germline V lookup: CDR1 MNHEY, CDR2 SVGAGI. V gave up 5 bases and J gave up 1 base, with 9 bases separating them. The CDR3 is made up of 14 amino acids. This CDR3 reads CASSRFASGNTIYF. The DNA of the CDR3 is TGTGCCAGCAGTCGGTTCGCATCTGGAAACACCATATATTTT.

The chain combines TRBV7-2 with TRBJ2-7; 9 bases map to TRBD2. Trimming at V came to 3 bases and at J to 9 bases, leaving 12 bases not matched to a gene. CDR1 and CDR2 from the germline V gene are SGHTA and FQGNSA. The CDR3 has 15 residues. The CDR3 here is CASSFGLAGPIGQYF. CDR3 coding DNA: TGTGCCAGCAGCTTCGGGCTAGCGGGGCCTATCGGGCAGTACTTC.

This clone showed up just a few times. The J gene is TRBJ1-1, the V gene TRBV5-1; 8 bases are shared with TRBD1. CDR1 and CDR2 from the germline V gene are SGHRS and YFSETQ. With V trimmed by 5 bases and J by 1 base, 4 bases remained unmatched. The CDR3 totals 14 residues. This CDR3 reads CASSWTGTNTEAFF. The CDR3 bases are TGCGCCAGCAGTTGGACAGGGACGAACACTGAAGCTTTCTTT.

The V call is TRBV7-8, the J call TRBJ2-1; D is possibly TRBD2 (5 bases). Trimming pared 5 bases from V and 3 bases from J, leaving 14 bases between. This CDR3 spans 15 amino acids. The germline V gene encodes CDR1 SGHVS and CDR2 FQNEAQ. CDR3 sequence: CASSLDPEGYNEQFF. Here the CDR3 DNA reads TGTGCCAGCAGCCTCGACCCCGAGGGCTACAATGAGCAGTTCTTC.

This clone was observed a handful of times. Other nucleotide sequences from this sample produce the same CDR3. This sequence joins TRBV28 and TRBJ1-1; D is unresolved. The CDR3 loop spans 12 amino acids. CDR1 and CDR2 from the germline V gene are MDHEN and SYDVKM. The V and J ends lost 6 bases and 1 base respectively, with 6 bases between them. The CDR3 sequence: CASRVRNTEAFF. The DNA of the CDR3 is TGTGCCAGCAGGGTACGGAACACTGAAGCTTTCTTT. Supplemented by reference TRBV28 and TRBJ1-1, the full variable domain reads DVKVTQSSRYLVKRTGEKVFLECVQDMDHENMFWYRQDPGLGLRLIYFSYDVKMKEKGDIPEGYSVSREKKERFSLILESASTNQTSMYLCASRVRNTEAFFGQGTRLTVV.

This chain uses TRBV11-2 with TRBJ2-5, with 8 nucleotides matching TRBD2. From germline, CDR1 is SGHAT and CDR2 FQNNGV. This CDR3 is 15 amino acids long. Losses at the gene ends were 2 bases for V and 2 bases for J; bases not matched to a gene: 4. For the CDR3, the DNA is TGTGCCAGCAGCTTAAACGGGGGGGCACAAGAGACCCAGTACTTC. The encoded protein is CASSLNGGAQETQYF.

About this clone itself: Within the sample, other DNA sequences also encode this same CDR3. This chain connects TRBV5-1 to TRBJ2-7, with 11 bases matching TRBD2. V lost 4 bases to trimming and J lost 1 base; unmatched junction nucleotides: 4. Per the germline V gene, CDR1 is SGHRS and CDR2 is YFSETQ. This CDR3 contains 15 residues. For the CDR3, the DNA is TGCGCCAGCAGCCTAGGGACTAGCGGATCCTACGAGCAGTACTTC. Translation: CASSLGTSGSYEQYF.

The genes are TRBV14 and TRBJ2-5; D possibly corresponds to TRBD2 (6 bases). The CDR3 has 15 amino acids. The V end lost 4 bases, the J end lost 5 bases, and 17 bases lay between the germline ends. Germline lookup yields CDR1 SGHDN and CDR2 FVKESK. The CDR3 is CASSLFPGVEETQYF. The DNA of the CDR3 is TGTGCCAGCAGCCTGTTTCCGGGAGTAGAGGAGACCCAGTACTTC.